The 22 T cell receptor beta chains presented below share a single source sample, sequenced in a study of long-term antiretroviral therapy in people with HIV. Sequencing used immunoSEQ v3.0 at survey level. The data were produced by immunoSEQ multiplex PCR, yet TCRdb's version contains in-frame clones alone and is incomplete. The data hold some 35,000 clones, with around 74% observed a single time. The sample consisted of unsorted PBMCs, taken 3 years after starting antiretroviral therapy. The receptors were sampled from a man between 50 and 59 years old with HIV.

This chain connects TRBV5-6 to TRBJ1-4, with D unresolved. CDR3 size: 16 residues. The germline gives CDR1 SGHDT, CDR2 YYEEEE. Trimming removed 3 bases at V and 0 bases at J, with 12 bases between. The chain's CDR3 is CASSSGFTTTNEKLFF. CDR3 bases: TGTGCCAGCAGCTCGGGATTTACTACAACTAATGAAAAACTGTTTTTT.

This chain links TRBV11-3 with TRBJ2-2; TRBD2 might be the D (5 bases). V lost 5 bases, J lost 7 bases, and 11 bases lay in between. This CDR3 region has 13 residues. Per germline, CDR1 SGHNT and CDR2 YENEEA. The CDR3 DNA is TGTGCCAGCAGCCGAGGGATTGGCGGGGAGCTGTTTTTT. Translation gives CASSRGIGGELFF.

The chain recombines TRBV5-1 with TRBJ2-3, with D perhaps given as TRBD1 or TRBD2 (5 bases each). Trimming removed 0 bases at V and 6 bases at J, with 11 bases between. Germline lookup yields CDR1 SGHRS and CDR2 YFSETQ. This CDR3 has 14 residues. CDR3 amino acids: CASSLGRGRDTQYF. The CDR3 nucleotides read TGCGCCAGCAGCTTGGGTCGGGGACGGGATACGCAGTATTTT.

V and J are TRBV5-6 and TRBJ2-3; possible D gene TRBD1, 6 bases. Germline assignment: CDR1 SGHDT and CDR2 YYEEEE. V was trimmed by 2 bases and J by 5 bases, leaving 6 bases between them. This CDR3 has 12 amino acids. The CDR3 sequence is CASSLQGDTQYF. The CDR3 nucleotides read TGTGCCAGCAGCTTACAGGGAGATACGCAGTATTTT.

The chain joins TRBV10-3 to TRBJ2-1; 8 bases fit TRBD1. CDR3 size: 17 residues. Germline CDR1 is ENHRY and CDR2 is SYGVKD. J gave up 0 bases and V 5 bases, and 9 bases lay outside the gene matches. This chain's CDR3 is CAISTVTGGSSYNEQFF. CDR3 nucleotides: TGTGCCATCAGTACCGTTACAGGGGGGAGCTCCTACAATGAGCAGTTCTTC.

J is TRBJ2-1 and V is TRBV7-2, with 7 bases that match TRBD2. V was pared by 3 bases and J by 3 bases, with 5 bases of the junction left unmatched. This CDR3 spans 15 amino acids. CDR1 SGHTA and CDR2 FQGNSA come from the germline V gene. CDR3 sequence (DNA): TGTGCCAGCAGCTTTCTAAGCGGGGACTACAATGAGCAGTTCTTC. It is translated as CASSFLSGDYNEQFF.

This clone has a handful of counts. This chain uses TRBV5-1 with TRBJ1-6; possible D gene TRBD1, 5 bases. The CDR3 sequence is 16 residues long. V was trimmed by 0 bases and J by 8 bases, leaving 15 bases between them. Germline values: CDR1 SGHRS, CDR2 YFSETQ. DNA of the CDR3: TGCGCCAGCAGCTTGGCCTCGCAGGGTTGGGATTCACCCCTCCACTTT. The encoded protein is CASSLASQGWDSPLHF.

DNA of the CDR3: TGCAGCGTAGTCCCGAGTGAGACCCAGTACTTC. Encoded protein: CSVVPSETQYF. The chain links TRBV29-1 to TRBJ2-5; D is unresolved. The germline gives CDR1 SQVTM, CDR2 ANQGSEA. The CDR3 is 11 amino acids. V was clipped by 6 bases and J by 5 bases, with 10 bases between them.

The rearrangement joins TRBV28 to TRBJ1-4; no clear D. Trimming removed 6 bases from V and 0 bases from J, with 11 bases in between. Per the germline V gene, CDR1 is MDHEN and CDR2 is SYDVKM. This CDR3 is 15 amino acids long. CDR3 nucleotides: TGTGCCAGCAGCCGAAGAGTTGCAACTAATGAAAAACTGTTTTTT. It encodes CASSRRVATNEKLFF.

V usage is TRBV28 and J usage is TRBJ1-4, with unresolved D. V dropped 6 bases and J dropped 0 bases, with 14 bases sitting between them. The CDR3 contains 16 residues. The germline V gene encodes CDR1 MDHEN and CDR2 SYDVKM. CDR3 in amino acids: CASSRTGRTTNEKLFF. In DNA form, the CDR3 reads TGTGCCAGCAGCCGAACCGGACGGACAACTAATGAAAAACTGTTTTTT.

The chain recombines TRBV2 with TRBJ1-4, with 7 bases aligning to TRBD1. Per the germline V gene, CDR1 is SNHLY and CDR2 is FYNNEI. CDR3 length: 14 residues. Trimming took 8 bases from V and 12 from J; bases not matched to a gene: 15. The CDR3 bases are TGTGCCAGCTTTCTCCCGACAGGGAAGGCGGAACTGTTTTTT. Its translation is CASFLPTGKAELFF.

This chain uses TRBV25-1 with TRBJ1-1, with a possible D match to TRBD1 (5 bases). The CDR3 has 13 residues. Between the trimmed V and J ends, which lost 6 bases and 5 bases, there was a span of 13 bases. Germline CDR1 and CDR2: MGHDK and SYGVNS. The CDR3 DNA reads TGTGCCAGCAGAGGGGACGGCTGGACTGAAGCTTTCTTT. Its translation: CASRGDGWTEAFF.

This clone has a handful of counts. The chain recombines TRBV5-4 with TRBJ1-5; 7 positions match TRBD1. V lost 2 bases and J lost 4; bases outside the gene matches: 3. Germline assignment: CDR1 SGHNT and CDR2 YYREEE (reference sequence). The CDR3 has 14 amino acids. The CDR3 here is CASSLQGRNQPQHF. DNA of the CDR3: TGTGCCAGCAGCTTACAGGGGAGGAATCAGCCCCAGCATTTT.

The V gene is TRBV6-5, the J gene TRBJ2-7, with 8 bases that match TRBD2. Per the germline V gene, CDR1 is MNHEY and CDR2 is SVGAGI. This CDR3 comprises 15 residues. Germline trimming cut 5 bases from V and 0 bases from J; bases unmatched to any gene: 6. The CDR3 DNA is TGTGCCAGCAGTGGTGCCGGGACTAGCTCCTACGAGCAGTACTTC. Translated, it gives CASSGAGTSSYEQYF.

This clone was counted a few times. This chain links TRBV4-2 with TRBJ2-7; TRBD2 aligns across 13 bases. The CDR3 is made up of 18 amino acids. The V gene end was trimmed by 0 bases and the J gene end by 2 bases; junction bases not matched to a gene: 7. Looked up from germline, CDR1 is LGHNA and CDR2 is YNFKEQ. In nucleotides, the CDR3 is TGTGCCAGCAGCCAAGATATCACTAGCGGGAGGGGACCCTACGAGCAGTACTTC. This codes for CASSQDITSGRGPYEQYF.

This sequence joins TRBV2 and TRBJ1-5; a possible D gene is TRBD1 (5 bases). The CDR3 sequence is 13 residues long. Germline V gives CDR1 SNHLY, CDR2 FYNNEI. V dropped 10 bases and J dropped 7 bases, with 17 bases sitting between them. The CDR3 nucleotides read TGTGCCACCGGTCGGGCCAGGGAACAGCCCCAGCATTTT. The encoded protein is CATGRAREQPQHF. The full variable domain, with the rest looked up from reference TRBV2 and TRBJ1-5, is EPEVTQTPSHQVTQMGQEVILRCVPISNHLYFYWYRQILGQKVEFLVSFYNNEISEKSEIFDDQFSVERPDGSNFTLKIRSTKLEDSAMYFCATGRAREQPQHFGDGTRLSIL.

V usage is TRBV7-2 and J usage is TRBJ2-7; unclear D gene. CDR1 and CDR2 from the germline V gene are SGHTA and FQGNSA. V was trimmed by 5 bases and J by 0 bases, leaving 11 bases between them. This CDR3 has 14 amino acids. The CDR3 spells CASSVDPSSYEQYF. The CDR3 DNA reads TGTGCCAGCAGCGTGGACCCCAGCTCCTACGAGCAGTACTTC.

CDR3 sequence (DNA): TGCAGCGTGCCGGCTAGTCGGGCTTACAATGAGCAGTTCTTC. Translating gives CSVPASRAYNEQFF. The V gene is TRBV29-1, the J gene TRBJ2-1; no reliable D call. V was clipped by 6 bases and J by 4 bases, with 16 bases between them. The CDR3 has 14 amino acids. Per the germline V gene, CDR1 is SQVTM and CDR2 is ANQGSEA.

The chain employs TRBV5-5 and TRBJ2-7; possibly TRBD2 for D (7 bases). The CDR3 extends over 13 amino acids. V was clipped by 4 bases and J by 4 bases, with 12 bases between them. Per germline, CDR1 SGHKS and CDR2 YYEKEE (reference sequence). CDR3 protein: CASSGGAQYEQYF. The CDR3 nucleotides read TGTGCCAGCAGCGGGGGGGCGCAGTACGAGCAGTACTTC.

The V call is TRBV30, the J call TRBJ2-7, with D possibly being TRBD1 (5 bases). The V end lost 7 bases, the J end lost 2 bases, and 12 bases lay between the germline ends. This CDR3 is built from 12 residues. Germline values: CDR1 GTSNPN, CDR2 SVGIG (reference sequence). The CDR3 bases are TGTGCCTTAACGGACACGACCTACGAGCAGTACTTC. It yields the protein CALTDTTYEQYF.

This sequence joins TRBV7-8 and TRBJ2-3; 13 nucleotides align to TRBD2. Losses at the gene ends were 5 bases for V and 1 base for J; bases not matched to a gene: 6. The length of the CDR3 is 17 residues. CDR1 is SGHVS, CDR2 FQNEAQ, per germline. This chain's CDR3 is CASSTGTSGARTDTQYF. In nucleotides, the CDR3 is TGTGCCAGCAGCACCGGGACTAGCGGGGCTCGCACAGATACGCAGTATTTT.

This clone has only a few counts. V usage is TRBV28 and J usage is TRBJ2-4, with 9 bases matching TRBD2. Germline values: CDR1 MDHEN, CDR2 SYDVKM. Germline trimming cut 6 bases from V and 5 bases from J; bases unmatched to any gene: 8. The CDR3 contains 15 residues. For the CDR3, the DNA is TGTGCCAGCAGGATTTATAGCGGGAGTGAAAACATTCAGTACTTC. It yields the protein CASRIYSGSENIQYF.